These 16 T cell receptor beta chains came from one sample sequenced in a study of PD-L1 blockade in urothelial cancer. Only in-frame clones appear in the TCRdb table, and some are missing; sequencing was by immunoSEQ multiplex PCR. Of 30,000 or so clones in the sample, 84% were seen once. The sequences come from PBMCs, collected around atezolizumab (anti-PD-L1) treatment. The receptors were gathered from a man aged 60 to 69 with urothelial cancer.

This sequence joins TRBV18 and TRBJ2-7; the D is unclear. Germline V gene data show CDR1 as KGHSH and CDR2 as LQKENI. The CDR3 totals 15 residues. Between the trimmed V and J ends, which lost 1 base and 6 bases, there was a span of 16 bases. This chain's CDR3 is CASSPRLVPSSEQYF. The CDR3 nucleotides are TGTGCCAGCTCACCACGGCTTGTCCCCTCCAGCGAGCAGTACTTC.

This clone was recorded a few times. This rearrangement joins TRBV19 to TRBJ2-1; tentatively, D is TRBD2 (6 bases). Trimming stripped 5 bases from V and 2 bases from J, with 13 bases between. This CDR3 has 15 amino acids. The V gene's germline CDR1 is LNHDA and CDR2 SQIVND (reference sequence). The DNA for the CDR3 is TGTGCCAGTAGTCCCCGGCGGGGAACCTACAATGAGCAGTTCTTC. Its translation is CASSPRRGTYNEQFF.

The chain combines TRBV13 with TRBJ2-1; 8 bases match TRBD1. The CDR3 has 16 amino acids. Germline V gives CDR1 PRHDT, CDR2 FYEKMQ (reference sequence). J lost 2 bases, V lost 2 bases, and 5 bases had no gene match. The CDR3 is CASSLYSGGAYNEQFF. CDR3 in DNA: TGTGCCAGCAGCTTATATTCAGGGGGCGCCTACAATGAGCAGTTCTTC.

V usage is TRBV2 and J usage is TRBJ1-5; no clear D gene. The length of the CDR3 is 13 residues. V was shortened by 5 bases and J by 2 bases, with 7 bases between the two germline ends. CDR1 and CDR2 from the germline V gene are SNHLY and FYNNEI. This chain's CDR3 is CASSMQGNQPQHF. Written as DNA, the CDR3 is TGTGCCAGCAGTATGCAGGGCAATCAGCCCCAGCATTTT.

The J gene is TRBJ2-7, the V gene TRBV2, with TRBD2 matching 7 bases. The V segment lost 6 bases and the J segment 3 bases; nucleotides outside the gene matches: 11. The germline CDR1 and CDR2 sequences are SNHLY and FYNNEI. The CDR3 covers 15 residues. The CDR3 is CASREGTTSYYEQYF. The DNA of the CDR3 is TGTGCCAGCAGAGAGGGGACTACCTCGTACTACGAGCAGTACTTC.

The gene calls are TRBV19 and TRBJ2-1; 8 bases match TRBD2. This CDR3 has 14 residues. The ends lost 7 bases at V and 4 bases at J; junction bases unmatched: 6. Germline V gene lookup returns CDR1 LNHDA and CDR2 SQIVND (reference sequence). CDR3 in amino acids: CASNAGGVYNEQFF. CDR3 sequence (DNA): TGTGCCAGTAATGCGGGGGGCGTTTACAATGAGCAGTTCTTC.

The chain uses TRBV11-2 and TRBJ1-5; unclear D gene. The CDR3 is 13 residues long. Trimming removed 0 bases at V and 10 bases at J, with 10 bases between. The V gene's germline CDR1 is SGHAT and CDR2 FQNNGV. The CDR3 DNA reads as TGTGCCAGCAGCTTAGATGGGAGGTTCCCCCAGCATTTT. Translation: CASSLDGRFPQHF.

This chain joins TRBV5-6 and TRBJ2-7; 10 bases fit TRBD2. Germline V CDR1 and CDR2: SGHDT, YYEEEE. V lost 0 bases, J lost 3 bases, and 3 bases stayed unmatched. This CDR3 contains 15 residues. CDR3 nucleotide sequence: TGTGCCAGCAGCTTGGGACTAGCGGGTCTCTACGAGCAGTACTTC. Encoded protein: CASSLGLAGLYEQYF.

The J gene is TRBJ1-3, the V gene TRBV2; 10 bases map to TRBD1. V gave up 3 bases and J gave up 0 bases; unmatched junction bases: 23. Germline CDR1 is SNHLY and CDR2 is FYNNEI. The CDR3 spans 23 residues. The CDR3 region is CASSDTRPGTGAKVGISGNTIYF. The CDR3 DNA is TGTGCCAGCAGTGATACGCGGCCCGGGACAGGGGCGAAGGTGGGTATCTCTGGAAACACCATATATTTT. Using reference TRBV2 and TRBJ1-3 for the parts outside the CDR3, the full variable domain is EPEVTQTPSHQVTQMGQEVILRCVPISNHLYFYWYRQILGQKVEFLVSFYNNEISEKSEIFDDQFSVERPDGSNFTLKIRSTKLEDSAMYFCASSDTRPGTGAKVGISGNTIYFGEGSWLTVV.

The V gene is TRBV19, the J gene TRBJ1-5, with no clear D. V shed 6 bases and J shed 10 bases, with 13 bases lying between them. The germline gives CDR1 LNHDA, CDR2 SQIVND (reference sequence). This CDR3 region has 12 residues. The CDR3 DNA is TGTGCCAGTAGCCTTTCCGTGGGCCCCCAGCATTTT. As protein: CASSLSVGPQHF.

The gene calls are TRBV10-1 and TRBJ2-7; D is ambiguous. The CDR3 runs to 14 residues. Trimming cost V 0 bases and J 2 bases, with 8 bases left between them. Germline V gene sequence: CDR1 WNHNN, CDR2 SYGVQD (reference sequence). The CDR3 DNA reads TGCGCCAGCAGTGAGTCACACATTCCCTACGAGCAGTACTTC. It translates to CASSESHIPYEQYF.

This chain connects TRBV5-1 to TRBJ2-2; perhaps TRBD1 as D (6 bases). The CDR3 totals 15 residues. Per the germline V gene, CDR1 is SGHRS and CDR2 is YFSETQ. Deletions cut 3 bases from V and 4 bases from J, with 13 bases between. CDR3: CASSSVQGPTGELFF. CDR3 DNA: TGCGCCAGCAGCTCCGTACAGGGTCCCACCGGGGAGCTGTTTTTT.

V usage is TRBV5-1 and J usage is TRBJ1-1; D perhaps matches TRBD1 (5 bases). The CDR3 spans 16 residues. V was cut by 0 bases and J by 0 bases, with 12 bases left in between. CDR1 is SGHRS, CDR2 YFSETQ, per germline. Here the CDR3 reads CASSLVGGRMNTEAFF. CDR3 DNA sequence: TGCGCCAGCAGCTTGGTTGGGGGGAGAATGAACACTGAAGCTTTCTTT. Filled out from reference TRBV5-1 and TRBJ1-1, the complete variable domain reads KAGVTQTPRYLIKTRGQQVTLSCSPISGHRSVSWYQQTPGQGLQFLFEYFSETQRNKGNFPGRFSGRQFSNSRSEMNVSTLELGDSALYLCASSLVGGRMNTEAFFGQGTRLTVV.

V and J are TRBV4-3 and TRBJ2-5, with D tentatively TRBD2 (5 bases). V shed 0 bases and J shed 4 bases, with 18 bases lying between them. The germline gives CDR1 LGHNA, CDR2 YSLEER. This CDR3 comprises 17 residues. The CDR3 bases are TGCGCCAGCAGCCAAGACGTCCGGGGTATGATGAGAGAGACCCAGTACTTC. Its translation is CASSQDVRGMMRETQYF.

This chain links TRBV27 with TRBJ1-1, with TRBD1 identical over 8 bases. The CDR3 runs 16 residues. Trimming took 6 bases from V and 0 from J; bases not matched to a gene: 9. Germline values: CDR1 MNHEY, CDR2 SMNVEV (reference sequence). CDR3 in DNA: TGTGCCAGCAGCACCACGCGACAGGGGATGAACACTGAAGCTTTCTTT. This encodes CASSTTRQGMNTEAFF.

To note about this clone: One base away lies a much larger clone, so this may be a sequencing read error. The V call is TRBV6-5, the J call TRBJ2-7, with a possible D match to TRBD1 (6 bases). Germline V lookup: CDR1 MNHEY, CDR2 SVGAGI. This CDR3 spans 13 amino acids. V lost 6 bases and J lost 1, with 10 bases in between. The CDR3 coding sequence is TGTGCCAGCAGCCAGGACAGTTCCTACGAGCAGTACTTC. Translation: CASSQDSSYEQYF.